One and the same sample provided the 22 T cell receptor beta chains below, sequenced in a study of long-term antiretroviral therapy in people with HIV. Version v3.0 of the immunoSEQ assay was performed at survey level. Method: immunoSEQ multiplex PCR; TCRdb's copy keeps in-frame clones and lacks some. The repertoire has about 16,000 clones, around 88% of them found once; the top ten carry approximately 15%. The specimen comprised unsorted PBMCs, sampled more than 2.2 years before starting antiretroviral therapy. These receptors were obtained from a woman in her twenties or thirties with HIV.

The rearrangement links TRBV4-3 to TRBJ1-5, with D perhaps matching TRBD1 (6 bases). The V gene lost 2 bases and the J gene lost 5 bases, with 13 bases spanning the gap. Germline loops: CDR1 LGHNA, CDR2 YSLEER. This CDR3 spans 15 amino acids. For the CDR3, the DNA is TGCGCCAGCAGCCAACTATTACAGGGAGATCAGCCCCAGCATTTT. It encodes CASSQLLQGDQPQHF.

The gene calls are TRBV5-6 and TRBJ1-4; TRBD1 aligns across 12 bases. After removal of 7 bases from V and 8 bases from J, the junction contained 15 bases not matched to a gene. This CDR3 has 17 residues. Germline V gene data show CDR1 as SGHDT and CDR2 as YYEEEE. DNA of the CDR3: TGTGCCAGCGGGGGACAGGGGGCGTCAGTAGAGTACGAAAAACTGTTTTTT. Translated, it gives CASGGQGASVEYEKLFF.

J is TRBJ1-3 and V is TRBV7-9; D is undetermined. The CDR3 runs to 17 residues. Germline V gene lookup returns CDR1 SEHNR and CDR2 FQNEAQ (reference sequence). The ends were cut back, 1 base at V and 0 bases at J, with 13 bases in the middle. The CDR3 DNA reads as TGTGCCAGCAGCTTAGATTTCCTAAAGTCCTCTGGAAACACCATATATTTT. Translated: CASSLDFLKSSGNTIYF.

This clone was picked up one time. J is TRBJ2-4 and V is TRBV5-1; D possibly uses TRBD1 or TRBD2 (5 bases each). V lost 5 bases and J 15 bases, leaving 24 bases between the germline ends. Germline V gene sequence: CDR1 SGHRS, CDR2 YFSETQ. This CDR3 region has 14 residues. CDR3 sequence: CASRWGTGPDPPYF. CDR3 nucleotides: TGCGCCAGCAGGTGGGGGACGGGTCCCGATCCCCCGTACTTC.

For the CDR3, the DNA is TGTGCCAGCAGCCAGGACCCACAGGAACCAATGAACACTGAAGCTTTCTTT. Amino acids: CASSQDPQEPMNTEAFF. The rearrangement links TRBV2 to TRBJ1-1; a possible D gene is TRBD1 (5 bases). Germline CDR1 and CDR2: SNHLY and FYNNEI. CDR3 size: 17 residues. The ends were cut back, 6 bases at V and 0 bases at J, with 20 bases in the middle.

The chain joins TRBV5-6 to TRBJ2-1, with 9 positions matching TRBD1. The germline CDR1 and CDR2 sequences are SGHDT and YYEEEE. The CDR3 is 19 amino acids. Trimming cost V 0 bases and J 7 bases; bases outside gene matches: 17. CDR3 protein: CASSLARVAVDRGANEQFF. DNA of the CDR3: TGTGCCAGCAGCTTGGCCCGGGTTGCTGTGGACAGGGGAGCGAATGAGCAGTTCTTC.

J is TRBJ1-6 and V is TRBV2; 9 bases align to TRBD1. Germline lookup yields CDR1 SNHLY and CDR2 FYNNEI. The CDR3 loop spans 15 amino acids. The junction had 6 bases not matched to a gene; V was cut back by 5 bases and J by 7 bases. The CDR3 region is CASSLEDRGNSPLHF. As DNA, the CDR3 is TGTGCCAGCAGTTTAGAGGACAGGGGAAATTCACCCCTCCACTTT.

CDR3 sequence (DNA): TGTGCCAGCAGTTTAGAGTTTTCGCGGGAGCAGGCTGAAGCTTTCTTT. It yields the protein CASSLEFSREQAEAFF. This chain links TRBV27 with TRBJ1-1; D is unclear. The CDR3 is made up of 16 amino acids. Germline values: CDR1 MNHEY, CDR2 SMNVEV (reference sequence). V was clipped by 2 bases and J by 6 bases, with 19 bases between them.

The chain is built from TRBV30 and TRBJ1-1; D is possibly TRBD1 (5 bases). The germline V and J ends were trimmed by 1 base and 5 bases, with 11 bases remaining between them. The CDR3 runs to 13 residues. Germline values: CDR1 GTSNPN, CDR2 SVGIG (reference sequence). The CDR3 loop reads CAWSAGKGTEAFF. DNA for the CDR3: TGTGCCTGGAGTGCAGGGAAAGGGACTGAAGCTTTCTTT.

The gene calls are TRBV6-5 and TRBJ2-7; D tentatively reads TRBD1 or TRBD2 (5 bases each). The V end was cut by 4 bases, the J end by 3 bases, with 16 bases between. Germline values: CDR1 MNHEY, CDR2 SVGAGI. The CDR3 covers 15 residues. CDR3 sequence: CASSSAGTENYEQYF. The DNA of the CDR3 is TGTGCCAGCAGTTCCGCCGGGACGGAAAACTACGAGCAGTACTTC.

The CDR3 here is CASSPTGGVYEQYF. DNA of the CDR3: TGTGCCAGCAGTCCTACAGGGGGGGTCTACGAGCAGTACTTC. This chain links TRBV6-6 with TRBJ2-7, with D perhaps matching TRBD1 (8 bases). Deletions cut 5 bases from V and 3 bases from J, with 14 bases between. CDR3 length: 14 residues. Germline CDR1 reads MNHNY; CDR2 reads SVGAGI (reference sequence).

The chain combines TRBV6-5 with TRBJ1-6; 7 bases agree with TRBD1. This CDR3 contains 14 residues. Germline CDR1 is MNHEY and CDR2 is SVGAGI. V trimming: 5 bases; J trimming: 7 bases; junction bases outside the gene matches: 5. CDR3: CASSTQGDNSPLHF. The CDR3 DNA reads as TGTGCCAGCAGTACCCAGGGGGACAATTCACCCCTCCACTTT.

The chain employs TRBV29-1 and TRBJ1-1, with D perhaps matching TRBD1 (5 bases). Looked up from germline, CDR1 is SQVTM and CDR2 is ANQGSEA. The CDR3 consists of 12 residues. V dropped 5 bases and J dropped 4 bases, with 11 bases sitting between them. CDR3: CSVQQESTEAFF. For the CDR3, the DNA is TGCAGCGTTCAACAGGAAAGCACTGAAGCTTTCTTT.

This chain connects TRBV11-3 to TRBJ1-2, with TRBD1 as a possible D gene (5 bases). The ends were cut back, 1 base at V and 3 bases at J, with 12 bases in the middle. The germline CDR1 and CDR2 sequences are SGHNT and YENEEA. This CDR3 is built from 15 residues. DNA for the CDR3: TGTGCCAGCAGCTTAGCCGTGGGACTTCACTATGGCTACACCTTC. Amino acid sequence: CASSLAVGLHYGYTF.

This CDR3 reads CASSQEWQKYNEQFF. In DNA, the CDR3 is TGCGCCAGCAGCCAAGAGTGGCAGAAATACAATGAGCAGTTCTTC. The V gene is TRBV4-1, the J gene TRBJ2-1; D call uncertain. This CDR3 has 15 amino acids. Trimming took 0 bases from V and 4 from J, leaving 10 bases between them. Germline V lookup: CDR1 MGHRA, CDR2 YSYEKL.

V is TRBV7-2 and J is TRBJ1-5; D not certain. CDR1 is SGHTA and CDR2 is FQGNSA in the germline V gene. Trimming cost V 3 bases and J 4 bases, with 10 bases left between them. The CDR3 sequence is 14 residues long. The CDR3 loop is CASSFGRGNQPQHF. CDR3 DNA: TGTGCCAGCAGCTTCGGACGAGGAAATCAGCCCCAGCATTTT.

This clone was counted a single time. The rearrangement joins TRBV7-9 to TRBJ2-5; 7 positions agree with TRBD1. After removal of 5 bases from V and 5 bases from J, the junction contained 8 bases not matched to a gene. The CDR3 sequence is 14 residues long. CDR1 and CDR2 from the germline V gene are SEHNR and FQNEAQ (reference sequence). This CDR3 is CASSRDSIQETQYF. CDR3 coding DNA: TGTGCCAGCAGCCGGGACAGTATCCAGGAGACCCAGTACTTC.

CDR3 in amino acids: CASSLAGYEAFF. As DNA, the CDR3 is TGTGCCAGCTCACTGGCCGGGTATGAAGCTTTCTTT. The chain links TRBV18 to TRBJ1-1; D ambiguous. CDR3 size: 12 residues. V lost 4 bases and J 7 bases, leaving 10 bases between the germline ends. Per germline, CDR1 KGHSH and CDR2 LQKENI.

The chain combines TRBV6-6 with TRBJ2-3, with D possibly called TRBD1 or TRBD2 (5 bases each). Looked up from germline, CDR1 is MNHNY and CDR2 is SVGAGI (reference sequence). Trimming removed 5 bases at V and 8 bases at J, with 8 bases between. This CDR3 is built from 11 residues. The CDR3 sequence is CASSRGATQYF. DNA of the CDR3: TGTGCCAGCAGTCGAGGGGCTACGCAGTATTTT.

The chain has TRBV19 and TRBJ1-4, with D hard to call. The CDR3 loop spans 15 amino acids. V was shortened by 5 bases and J by 8 bases, with 18 bases between the two germline ends. Germline V gene lookup returns CDR1 LNHDA and CDR2 SQIVND (reference sequence). The CDR3 is CASSLPTGSGEKLFF. CDR3 sequence (DNA): TGTGCCAGTAGTCTCCCTACGGGTTCCGGGGAAAAACTGTTTTTT.

The chain has TRBV19 and TRBJ1-1; D is unclear. CDR3 length: 16 residues. The V end was cut by 2 bases, the J end by 5 bases, with 18 bases between. Germline CDR1 is LNHDA and CDR2 is SQIVND (reference sequence). The CDR3 DNA is TGTGCCAGTAGTATAAAATCCTCAACGGCCCTGACTGAAGCTTTCTTT. Encoded protein: CASSIKSSTALTEAFF.

V is TRBV7-2 and J is TRBJ1-5, with no clear D. The CDR3 contains 15 residues. Germline V gives CDR1 SGHTA, CDR2 FQGNSA. Trimming removed 3 bases from V and 0 bases from J, with 9 bases in between. The CDR3 sequence: CASSFKGFSNQPQHF. DNA for the CDR3: TGTGCCAGCAGCTTCAAGGGCTTTAGCAATCAGCCCCAGCATTTT.